Below are 28 T cell receptor beta chains sequenced from a single sample in a study of T cells in Graves' hyperthyroidism and ophthalmopathy. RNA transcripts gave rise to amplified TCR beta CDR3 regions. The HTBI primer set served for first-round RT-PCR of the TCR CDR3. Each CDR3 protein is one row after TCRdb ran MiXCR on the multiplex PCR reads. The sample lists about 700,000 distinct CDR3 sequences; 14% were seen once. The specimen sequenced was blood. The source is a young woman with Graves' hyperthyroidism.

This clonotype occurred many times. V usage is TRBV6-5 and J usage is TRBJ1-1, with D tentatively TRBD1 (6 bases). CDR1 and CDR2 from the germline V gene are MNHEY and SVGAGI. The CDR3 runs 15 residues. The V and J ends lost 4 bases and 0 bases respectively, with 12 bases between them. The CDR3 protein is CASSSHRGLNTEAFF. The CDR3 DNA sequence: TGTGCCAGCAGTTCTCACCGGGGGCTGAACACTGAAGCTTTCTTT.

This clonotype came up many times. The V gene is TRBV28, the J gene TRBJ2-7; D may match TRBD1 or TRBD2 (6 bases each). V was trimmed by 7 bases and J by 3 bases, leaving 16 bases between them. Per germline, CDR1 MDHEN and CDR2 SYDVKM. The CDR3 is 14 amino acids. The CDR3 loop reads CASKGGIRNYEQYF. In nucleotides, the CDR3 is TGTGCCAGCAAGGGGGGAATACGAAACTACGAGCAGTACTTC.

This clonotype was seen ten or more times. The V call is TRBV20-1, the J call TRBJ2-1, with 7 bases lining up with TRBD2. Germline CDR1 is DFQATT and CDR2 is SNEGSKA (reference sequence). This CDR3 has 14 amino acids. The V and J ends lost 3 bases and 6 bases, in that order; junction bases with no gene match: 8. CDR3 region: CSASRGVWGNEQFF. CDR3 bases: TGCAGTGCTAGCCGGGGGGTGTGGGGCAATGAGCAGTTCTTC.

Many counts were recorded for this clonotype. The chain is built from TRBV7-8 and TRBJ1-5, with D possibly TRBD1 on 5 matching bases. The germline gives CDR1 SGHVS, CDR2 FQNEAQ. Trimming stripped 1 base from V and 2 bases from J, with 9 bases between. The CDR3 extends over 15 amino acids. CDR3 region: CASSLGGMGNQPQHF. The DNA of the CDR3 is TGTGCCAGCAGCTTAGGGGGGATGGGCAATCAGCCCCAGCATTTT. Filled out from reference TRBV7-8 and TRBJ1-5, the complete variable domain reads GAGVSQSPRYKVAKRGQDVALRCDPISGHVSLFWYQQALGQGPEFLTYFQNEAQLDKSGLPSDRFFAERPEGSVSTLKIQRTQQEDSAVYLCASSLGGMGNQPQHFGDGTRLSIL.

This sequence joins TRBV12-3 or TRBV12-4 and TRBJ1-5, with 7 bases lining up with TRBD1. CDR3 length equals 15 residues. V was clipped by 5 bases and J by 11 bases; unmatched bases: 15. CDR3 sequence: CASSLGSSGGSAQHF. DNA of the CDR3: TGTGCCAGCAGTCTTGGTTCGTCAGGGGGATCGGCCCAGCATTTT.

This clonotype was counted at least ten times. This chain uses TRBV30 with TRBJ2-3; D perhaps matches TRBD1 (6 bases). V was pared by 0 bases and J by 6 bases, with 16 bases between. This CDR3 has 15 residues. Germline assignment: CDR1 GTSNPN and CDR2 SVGIG (reference sequence). CDR3 protein: CAWSVHVSGADTQYF. The DNA of the CDR3 is TGTGCCTGGAGTGTACATGTGTCAGGGGCGGATACGCAGTATTTT.

This clonotype was counted at least ten times. This chain links TRBV4-1 with TRBJ1-6, with 10 nucleotides matching TRBD1. The V gene's germline CDR1 is MGHRA and CDR2 YSYEKL. After removal of 2 bases from V and 7 bases from J, the junction contained 2 bases not matched to a gene. This CDR3 comprises 15 residues. The CDR3 sequence: CASSQRQGANSPLHF. DNA for the CDR3: TGCGCCAGCAGCCAACGACAGGGGGCCAATTCACCCCTCCACTTT.

There are many counts of this clonotype. The CDR3 sequence is CATSPGRNSGNTIYF. The CDR3 nucleotides read TGTGCCACCAGCCCGGGACGGAACTCTGGAAACACCATATATTTT. V gene TRBV15 combines with J gene TRBJ1-3; maybe TRBD1 (5 bases). The CDR3 spans 15 residues. Trimming removed 5 bases at V and 0 bases at J, with 11 bases between. Germline CDR1 reads LNHNV; CDR2 reads YYDKDF (reference sequence). Together with reference TRBV15 and TRBJ1-3, the CDR3 gives the full variable domain: DAMVIQNPRYQVTQFGKPVTLSCSQTLNHNVMYWYQQKSSQAPKLLFHYYDKDFNNEADTPDNFQSRRPNTSFCFLDIRSPGLGDTAMYLCATSPGRNSGNTIYFGEGSWLTVV.

This sequence joins TRBV6-1 and TRBJ2-1; 11 positions match TRBD2. The CDR3 sequence is 16 residues long. Trimming at V came to 7 bases and at J to 4 bases, leaving 9 bases not matched to a gene. Germline V gene data show CDR1 as MNHNS and CDR2 as SASEGT. The CDR3 coding sequence is TGTGCCAGCAAGCGTTTGGGACTAGCGGATTACAATGAGCAGTTCTTC. It translates to CASKRLGLADYNEQFF.

This clonotype was seen more than once but under ten times. The chain links TRBV5-1 to TRBJ2-7; 7 positions match TRBD2. Looked up from germline, CDR1 is SGHRS and CDR2 is YFSETQ. The CDR3 totals 13 residues. The V segment lost 7 bases and the J segment 4 bases; nucleotides outside the gene matches: 8. CDR3 sequence (DNA): TGCGCCAGCGGGTATAGCGGGCCTTACGAGCAGTACTTC. Amino acid sequence: CASGYSGPYEQYF.

The chain is built from TRBV7-9 and TRBJ2-1; 9 bases line up with TRBD2. The CDR3 spans 19 residues. The junction had 16 bases not matched to a gene; V was cut back by 5 bases and J by 2 bases. Germline V CDR1 and CDR2: SEHNR, FQNEAQ (reference sequence). The CDR3 bases are TGTGCCAGCAGCCCACCAGTATGGCGGGAGGGTCGCACCTACAATGAGCAGTTCTTC. Encoded protein: CASSPPVWREGRTYNEQFF.

The chain couples TRBV9 to TRBJ2-3, with 7 positions matching TRBD1. Germline V gene data show CDR1 as SGDLS and CDR2 as YYNGEE. V dropped 4 bases and J dropped 0; count of bases not matched to a gene: 8. The CDR3 extends over 16 amino acids. The CDR3 nucleotides read TGTGCCAGCAGCCCAGGACAGGAGACTAGCACAGATACGCAGTATTTT. It is translated as CASSPGQETSTDTQYF.

Many counts were recorded for this clonotype. The V gene is TRBV3-1, the J gene TRBJ2-7, with a possible D match to TRBD1 (6 bases). Germline CDR1 is LGHDT and CDR2 is YNNKEL (reference sequence). Trimming stripped 4 bases from V and 2 bases from J, with 12 bases between. This CDR3 comprises 14 residues. The CDR3 sequence is CASSLLDSTYEQYF. The CDR3 nucleotides are TGTGCCAGCAGCCTCCTGGACAGTACCTACGAGCAGTACTTC.

This clonotype has a handful of counts. CDR3 region: CAGEGSREGEQFF. As DNA, the CDR3 is TGTGCCGGGGAGGGGTCCCGGGAAGGCGAGCAGTTCTTC. The chain carries TRBV7-9 and TRBJ2-1; 7 bases match TRBD2. V was pared by 11 bases and J by 10 bases, with 14 bases of the junction left unmatched. The CDR3 is made up of 13 amino acids. Germline CDR1 reads SEHNR; CDR2 reads FQNEAQ (reference sequence).

CDR3 loop: CASSPSDSSGNTIYF. As DNA, the CDR3 is TGTGCCAGCTCACCGTCGGACAGCTCTGGAAACACCATATATTTT. The chain recombines TRBV18 with TRBJ1-3; possibly TRBD1 for D (6 bases). The CDR3 runs to 15 residues. Germline V gives CDR1 KGHSH, CDR2 LQKENI. V lost 3 bases and J 0 bases, leaving 9 bases between the germline ends.

Ten or more counts support this clonotype. The chain couples TRBV20-1 to TRBJ2-3; D gene ambiguous. Trimming shortened V by 3 bases and J by 2 bases, and 15 bases separated the two germline ends. In germline, CDR1 is DFQATT, CDR2 SNEGSKA (reference sequence). CDR3 length: 15 residues. CDR3 nucleotide sequence: TGCAGTGCTAGCTCCTGGACCGGCCCCACAGATACGCAGTATTTT. Translated: CSASSWTGPTDTQYF.

At least ten counts were recorded for this clonotype. V is TRBV30 and J is TRBJ2-7; a weak D match, TRBD2 (5 bases). CDR1 is GTSNPN, CDR2 SVGIG, per germline (reference sequence). V was pared by 5 bases and J by 1 base, with 12 bases between. The CDR3 has 13 amino acids. CDR3 protein: CAWARGQSYEQYF. The CDR3, as DNA: TGTGCCTGGGCGCGCGGGCAGTCCTACGAGCAGTACTTC.

The sample holds a few counts of this clonotype. This chain links TRBV12-3 or TRBV12-4 with TRBJ1-1, with 9 bases matching TRBD1. This CDR3 region has 18 residues. J was trimmed by 1 base and V by 3 bases; bases with no gene match: 12. CDR3 in amino acids: CASSFPGQGWRRNTEAFF. CDR3 in DNA: TGTGCCAGCAGTTTCCCGGGACAGGGATGGCGGCGGAACACTGAAGCTTTCTTT.

This clonotype was seen many times. V is TRBV20-1 and J is TRBJ2-1; the match to TRBD2 covers 7 bases. CDR3 length: 15 residues. Germline V gene sequence: CDR1 DFQATT, CDR2 SNEGSKA (reference sequence). The V and J ends lost 1 base and 5 bases, in that order; junction bases with no gene match: 8. The CDR3 coding sequence is TGCAGTGCTAGAGGGGCTAGCGGAGCCAACAATGAGCAGTTCTTC. Protein product: CSARGASGANNEQFF.

In its sample, this clonotype was seen many times. The chain is built from TRBV20-1 and TRBJ2-7; tentative D call: TRBD2 (5 bases). Germline V gives CDR1 DFQATT, CDR2 SNEGSKA (reference sequence). CDR3 length: 12 amino acids. V was trimmed by 5 bases and J by 4 bases, leaving 12 bases between them. CDR3 in amino acids: CSAYTGEYEQYF. DNA of the CDR3: TGCAGTGCTTACACCGGGGAGTACGAGCAGTACTTC.

This clonotype was seen many times. The chain joins TRBV2 to TRBJ1-5; a possible D gene is TRBD1 (6 bases). This CDR3 comprises 13 residues. The V and J ends lost 6 bases and 5 bases respectively, with 11 bases between them. Germline lookup yields CDR1 SNHLY and CDR2 FYNNEI. The CDR3 bases are TGTGCCAGCAGATACAGGGTTTATCAGCCCCAGCATTTT. Its protein product is CASRYRVYQPQHF.

The sample holds many counts of this clonotype. The chain combines TRBV18 with TRBJ2-7; D perhaps matches TRBD1 (5 bases). The CDR3 contains 13 residues. V lost 1 base, J lost 3 bases, and 7 bases lay in between. CDR1 is KGHSH and CDR2 is LQKENI in the germline V gene. The CDR3 region has the DNA TGTGCCAGCTCACCACGCAGGGTCTACGAGCAGTACTTC. Protein product: CASSPRRVYEQYF.

This clonotype was counted a few times. CDR3 in amino acids: CAISESRTSGYTGELFF. The CDR3 coding sequence is TGTGCCATCAGTGAGTCTAGGACTAGCGGGTACACCGGGGAGCTGTTTTTT. This chain connects TRBV10-3 to TRBJ2-2; 11 bases are a match to TRBD2. Germline trimming cut 0 bases from V and 3 bases from J; bases unmatched to any gene: 3. The V gene's germline CDR1 is ENHRY and CDR2 SYGVKD. The CDR3 totals 17 residues.

This clonotype was detected a few times. The J gene is TRBJ2-3, the V gene TRBV19; 9 bases align to TRBD2. The germline V gene encodes CDR1 LNHDA and CDR2 SQIVND (reference sequence). J gave up 2 bases and V 5 bases, and 8 bases lay outside the gene matches. CDR3 size: 16 residues. As DNA, the CDR3 is TGTGCCAGTAGTGTCACCGGACTAGCGAACACAGATACGCAGTATTTT. Encoded protein: CASSVTGLANTDTQYF.

This clonotype was found many times. The V call is TRBV7-9, the J call TRBJ2-7, with a possible D match to TRBD1 (5 bases). In germline, CDR1 is SEHNR, CDR2 FQNEAQ (reference sequence). CDR3 length: 12 residues. The ends were cut back, 5 bases at V and 2 bases at J, with 7 bases in the middle. CDR3 sequence (DNA): TGTGCCAGCAGCCGACAGACCTACGAGCAGTACTTC. It yields the protein CASSRQTYEQYF.

As concerns this clonotype: One base away lies a much larger clone, so this may be a sequencing read error. The V and J genes are TRBV6-5 and TRBJ2-7, with 10 nucleotides matching TRBD2. V dropped 1 base and J dropped 2; count of bases not matched to a gene: 5. The germline gives CDR1 MNHEY, CDR2 SVGAGI. The CDR3 has 16 residues. The CDR3 loop is CASSYLTSGNPYEQYF. The CDR3 DNA sequence: TGTGCCAGCAGTTACTTAACTAGCGGGAACCCCTACGAGCAGTACTTC.

This clonotype showed up many times. This chain connects TRBV5-1 to TRBJ2-7; D is perhaps TRBD2 (6 bases). V gave up 2 bases and J gave up 2 bases, with 11 bases separating them. Germline CDR1 is SGHRS and CDR2 is YFSETQ. The CDR3 extends over 14 amino acids. CDR3 sequence: CASSLAPGAYEQYF. In nucleotides, the CDR3 is TGCGCCAGCAGCTTAGCCCCGGGAGCCTACGAGCAGTACTTC.

The sample holds a few counts of this clonotype. V usage is TRBV15 and J usage is TRBJ1-4, with D perhaps TRBD1 (5 bases). Germline assignment: CDR1 LNHNV and CDR2 YYDKDF (reference sequence). V dropped 1 base and J dropped 8 bases, with 14 bases sitting between them. The length of the CDR3 is 15 residues. CDR3 bases: TGTGCCACCAGCAGAGTCCGGCAGGGAGACGAAAAACTGTTTTTT. It codes for CATSRVRQGDEKLFF. The full variable domain, with the rest looked up from reference TRBV15 and TRBJ1-4, is DAMVIQNPRYQVTQFGKPVTLSCSQTLNHNVMYWYQQKSSQAPKLLFHYYDKDFNNEADTPDNFQSRRPNTSFCFLDIRSPGLGDTAMYLCATSRVRQGDEKLFFGSGTQLSVL.